The 8 T cell receptor beta chains below come from one sample, sequenced in a study of blood T cell repertoires in COVID-19. Assay used: immunoSEQ multiplex PCR; TCRdb lists only in-frame clones, some missing. The profile shows almost 200,000 clones, about 85% of them singletons. The sample comprised peripheral blood. The receptors were gathered from a woman aged 40 to 49 with COVID-19, enrolled during active disease.

The rearrangement uses TRBV10-2 and TRBJ2-3, with TRBD2 matching 9 bases. Germline V gene data show CDR1 as WSHSY and CDR2 as SAAADI. This CDR3 spans 15 amino acids. The J segment lost 3 bases and the V segment lost 4 bases, leaving 5 bases of the junction unmatched. CDR3 sequence reads: CASSVGLAYTDTQYF. The CDR3 bases are TGCGCCAGCAGTGTAGGACTAGCGTATACAGATACGCAGTATTTT.

This clone occurred a few times. The chain recombines TRBV30 with TRBJ2-7; 10 positions agree with TRBD1. Germline V lookup: CDR1 GTSNPN, CDR2 SVGIG (reference sequence). Germline trimming cut 4 bases from V and 4 bases from J; bases unmatched to any gene: 28. CDR3 size: 21 residues. The CDR3 coding sequence is TGTGCCTGGACCACCGGGACAGGGGTTCGTCGGCGGTCCGAAGGAGCGTACGAGCAGTACTTC. It translates to CAWTTGTGVRRRSEGAYEQYF.

This chain joins TRBV30 and TRBJ1-2; D gene uncertain. CDR1 and CDR2 (germline): GTSNPN, SVGIG (reference sequence). V gave up 5 bases and J gave up 1 base, with 5 bases separating them. The CDR3 sequence is 11 residues long. In DNA, the CDR3 is TGTGCCTGGGGCCGTAACTATGGCTACACCTTC. Translated: CAWGRNYGYTF.

This chain connects TRBV6-6 to TRBJ1-3; D unresolved. Per germline, CDR1 MNHNY and CDR2 SVGAGI (reference sequence). V shed 2 bases and J shed 10 bases, with 15 bases lying between them. The CDR3 runs 14 residues. In DNA form, the CDR3 reads TGTGCCAGCAGTTACGGGCAGGAGGTAGATACCATATATTTT. Its translation: CASSYGQEVDTIYF.

This chain joins TRBV9 and TRBJ1-6; D uncertain. CDR3 size: 15 residues. Per germline, CDR1 SGDLS and CDR2 YYNGEE. V lost 1 base to trimming and J lost 10 bases, with 15 bases between them. Here the CDR3 DNA reads TGTGCCAGCAGCGTATCCCGGGATGAGGAATCACCCCTCCACTTT. Translating it yields CASSVSRDEESPLHF.

The V and J genes are TRBV6-2 or TRBV6-3 and TRBJ2-7, with a weak D call TRBD1 (6 bases). The CDR3 is 10 amino acids. The germline V and J ends were trimmed by 5 bases and 7 bases, with 6 bases remaining between them. Germline loops: CDR1 MNHEY, CDR2 SVGEGT. Written as DNA, the CDR3 is TGTGCCAGCAGTGGACAGGAGCAGTACTTC. Protein sequence: CASSGQEQYF.

J is TRBJ2-5 and V is TRBV12-3 or TRBV12-4; D ambiguous. The V end lost 5 bases, the J end lost 7 bases, and 8 bases lay between the germline ends. This CDR3 has 11 residues. The CDR3, as DNA: TGTGCCAGCAGTAAACCGGGGACCCAGTACTTC. This translates into CASSKPGTQYF.

V usage is TRBV7-2 and J usage is TRBJ1-5, with 7 bases that match TRBD1. This CDR3 has 14 amino acids. The V segment lost 6 bases and the J segment 4 bases; nucleotides outside the gene matches: 6. Germline values: CDR1 SGHTA, CDR2 FQGNSA. The CDR3 bases are TGTGCCAGCAGTCTACAGGGGAGGAATCAGCCCCAGCATTTT. Translating gives CASSLQGRNQPQHF. Full variable domain (remainder filled in from reference TRBV7-2 and TRBJ1-5): GAGVSQSPSNKVTEKGKDVELRCDPISGHTALYWYRQSLGQGLEFLIYFQGNSAPDKSGLPSDRFSAERTGGSVSTLTIQRTQQEDSAVYLCASSLQGRNQPQHFGDGTRLSIL.